Sequencing of this T cell receptor (beta chain) was carried out in a study of neoadjuvant nivolumab and ipilimumab in lung cancer. The method was immunoSEQ multiplex PCR; TCRdb's version includes in-frame clones alone and lacks a portion of them. The data contain approximately 7,200 clones, around 83% of them singletons. Study-level points and caveats: TCR receptors were sequenced in few samples. Only two of four nivolumab-treated tumors gained richness and clonality by surgery.

With respect to this clone: Its antigen is as yet unknown.

Germline values: CDR1 SGHDT, CDR2 YYEEEE. The CDR3 contains 15 residues. The ends were cut back, 3 bases at V and 2 bases at J, with 12 bases in the middle. The sequence was obtained from an adult with non-small cell lung cancer. The rearrangement uses TRBV5-6 and TRBJ2-4; no reliable D call. The sequences come from tumor tissue, collected after neoadjuvant nivolumab, alone or with ipilimumab, at or shortly before surgery. CDR3: CASSSNWEPKNIQYF. CDR3 sequence (DNA): TGTGCCAGCAGCTCGAACTGGGAACCCAAAAACATTCAGTACTTC.